The 28 T cell receptor beta chains below were found in one sample sequenced in a study of shared clonotypes between healthy human individuals. Profiling relied on immunoSEQ multiplex PCR, and the TCRdb table lists in-frame clones only, not all of them. Here the sample spans some 1.4 million clones, over 95% being singletons. Sequenced sample: naive CD4+ T cells sorted from blood. Stated subset: CD45RA+ positively selected. The origin of the receptors is a man aged 30 to 39 in good health.

Only a few counts were recorded for this clone. The genes are TRBV2 and TRBJ2-7; D ambiguous. Germline V lookup: CDR1 SNHLY, CDR2 FYNNEI. Between the trimmed V and J ends, which lost 1 base and 6 bases, there was a span of 10 bases. This CDR3 has 13 amino acids. CDR3 sequence: CASSEEARTEQYF. CDR3 bases: TGTGCCAGCAGTGAAGAGGCTAGGACCGAGCAGTACTTC.

This chain links TRBV5-4 with TRBJ2-7; TRBD1 matches at 10 bases. Germline V gene sequence: CDR1 SGHNT, CDR2 YYREEE (reference sequence). CDR3 length: 15 amino acids. The V segment lost 4 bases and the J segment 1 base; nucleotides outside the gene matches: 5. The CDR3 DNA reads TGTGCCAGCAGCCGGGGGACAGGGGATTCCTACGAGCAGTACTTC. Protein: CASSRGTGDSYEQYF.

This chain connects TRBV28 to TRBJ1-1; D is unresolved. Germline V gives CDR1 MDHEN, CDR2 SYDVKM. Deletions cut 9 bases from V and 0 bases from J, with 2 bases between. This CDR3 comprises 10 residues. The CDR3 sequence is CARMNTEAFF. CDR3 DNA sequence: TGTGCCAGAATGAACACTGAAGCTTTCTTT.

V gene TRBV5-1 combines with J gene TRBJ1-3, with D unresolved. Germline values: CDR1 SGHRS, CDR2 YFSETQ. This CDR3 contains 17 residues. V was pared by 0 bases and J by 0 bases, with 13 bases between. The CDR3 bases are TGCGCCAGCAGCTTGGAGGCGACGGGGAGCTCTGGAAACACCATATATTTT. Translated: CASSLEATGSSGNTIYF.

The gene calls are TRBV5-4 and TRBJ1-5; 10 nucleotides align to TRBD1. The CDR3 is 15 amino acids. V gave up 0 bases and J gave up 6 bases; unmatched junction bases: 3. Germline CDR1 reads SGHNT; CDR2 reads YYREEE (reference sequence). The CDR3 nucleotides read TGTGCCAGCAGCTTGGGACAGGGGGCGGGTCAGCCCCAGCATTTT. Translation gives CASSLGQGAGQPQHF.

The rearrangement uses TRBV9 and TRBJ2-7, with 7 bases fitting TRBD2. The CDR3 length is 16 residues. Germline loops: CDR1 SGDLS, CDR2 YYNGEE. With V trimmed by 2 bases and J by 1 base, 9 bases remained unmatched. CDR3 coding DNA: TGTGCCAGCAGCGTCGGGCCCCTAGCGGTTTCCTACGAGCAGTACTTC. The encoded protein is CASSVGPLAVSYEQYF.

The chain carries TRBV5-1 and TRBJ2-3; 9 nucleotides agree with TRBD2. The germline gives CDR1 SGHRS, CDR2 YFSETQ. This CDR3 has 16 amino acids. Trimming cost V 0 bases and J 2 bases; bases outside gene matches: 4. The DNA for the CDR3 is TGCGCCAGCAGCTTGGATCTAGCGGGAACCACAGATACGCAGTATTTT. This codes for CASSLDLAGTTDTQYF.

For the CDR3, the DNA is TGTGCTAGTGGTTTGGAGCCAACTAACTATGGCTACACCTTC. Translated, it gives CASGLEPTNYGYTF. The genes are TRBV12-5 and TRBJ1-2; no reliable D call. The CDR3 totals 14 residues. V gave up 1 base and J gave up 0 bases, with 6 bases separating them. Germline CDR1 is LGHNT and CDR2 is FRNRAP.

This sequence joins TRBV5-1 and TRBJ2-5; perhaps D is TRBD1 or TRBD2 (5 bases each). V lost 3 bases to trimming and J lost 1 base, with 13 bases between them. CDR1 and CDR2 from the germline V gene are SGHRS and YFSETQ. This CDR3 spans 15 amino acids. In DNA form, the CDR3 reads TGCGCCAGCAGCTATTCCCGGGACGGCCAAGAGACCCAGTACTTC. This gives the protein CASSYSRDGQETQYF. The whole variable domain, filled in from reference TRBV5-1 and TRBJ2-5, reads KAGVTQTPRYLIKTRGQQVTLSCSPISGHRSVSWYQQTPGQGLQFLFEYFSETQRNKGNFPGRFSGRQFSNSRSEMNVSTLELGDSALYLCASSYSRDGQETQYFGPGTRLLVL.

This chain uses TRBV27 with TRBJ2-2; D perhaps matches TRBD1 (5 bases). The V end lost 1 base, the J end lost 6 bases, and 15 bases lay between the germline ends. Germline V gene lookup returns CDR1 MNHEY and CDR2 SMNVEV (reference sequence). The CDR3 length is 16 residues. The CDR3 DNA follows: TGTGCCAGCAGTTTATTTCAGGGTGGCAATGCCGGGGAGCTGTTTTTT. It encodes CASSLFQGGNAGELFF.

Comments on this clone: In the same sample, other DNA sequences code for this CDR3. The CDR3 reads CASSPLARTDTQYF. CDR3 nucleotides: TGTGCCAGCTCACCATTAGCGCGCACAGATACGCAGTATTTT. The chain has TRBV18 and TRBJ2-3; D might be TRBD2 (5 bases). The V gene lost 2 bases and the J gene lost 1 base, with 7 bases spanning the gap. CDR1 is KGHSH, CDR2 LQKENI, per germline. The CDR3 extends over 14 amino acids.

With respect to this clone: The identical CDR3 is also encoded by other nucleotide sequences in the sample. This chain joins TRBV7-8 and TRBJ2-7, with 8 bases lining up with TRBD1. Germline lookup yields CDR1 SGHVS and CDR2 FQNEAQ. The CDR3 covers 14 residues. The J segment lost 4 bases and the V segment lost 1 base, leaving 3 bases of the junction unmatched. The CDR3 nucleotides are TGTGCCAGCAGCTTAGGTCAGGGGGCTTACGAGCAGTACTTC. As protein: CASSLGQGAYEQYF.

This chain links TRBV2 with TRBJ1-5, with 7 bases aligning to TRBD1. The germline V gene has CDR1 SNHLY and CDR2 FYNNEI. With V trimmed by 1 base and J by 2 bases, 5 bases remained unmatched. This CDR3 has 16 residues. Written as DNA, the CDR3 is TGTGCCAGCAGTGAAGGCAGGGGGAAAGGCAATCAGCCCCAGCATTTT. Residues: CASSEGRGKGNQPQHF.

This clone has a single count. Different DNA sequences within this sample yield the same CDR3. The chain is built from TRBV6-1 and TRBJ2-7; 7 bases map to TRBD1. The germline V gene encodes CDR1 MNHNS and CDR2 SASEGT. V shed 6 bases, J shed 3 bases, and the junction held 8 bases outside the gene matches. The CDR3 is made up of 14 amino acids. CDR3 sequence reads: CASSRTGLSYEQYF. CDR3 nucleotide sequence: TGTGCCAGCAGCCGGACAGGACTTAGCTACGAGCAGTACTTC.

About this clone: Other DNA sequences in this specimen translate into the identical CDR3. J is TRBJ2-7 and V is TRBV5-1; TRBD2 agrees at 10 bases. The CDR3 length is 15 residues. CDR1 SGHRS and CDR2 YFSETQ come from the germline V gene. Germline trimming cut 0 bases from V and 4 bases from J; bases unmatched to any gene: 4. CDR3 sequence reads: CASSLVAGGTYEQYF. CDR3 coding DNA: TGCGCCAGCAGCTTGGTAGCGGGAGGAACGTACGAGCAGTACTTC.

This clone has just a few counts. This chain links TRBV27 with TRBJ1-1, with TRBD1 matching 9 bases. The CDR3 length is 14 residues. The germline gives CDR1 MNHEY, CDR2 SMNVEV (reference sequence). V lost 7 bases to trimming and J lost 7 bases; unmatched junction nucleotides: 10. CDR3 protein: CASITHRGRGEAFF. CDR3 DNA sequence: TGTGCCAGCATTACACACAGGGGGCGCGGTGAAGCTTTCTTT.

This sequence joins TRBV5-1 and TRBJ2-7; D is possibly TRBD1 (5 bases). This CDR3 is 15 amino acids long. V was cut by 0 bases and J by 3 bases, with 13 bases left in between. Germline V lookup: CDR1 SGHRS, CDR2 YFSETQ. DNA of the CDR3: TGCGCCAGCAGCTTGGAAGGCGACAGAAACTACGAGCAGTACTTC. It yields the protein CASSLEGDRNYEQYF.

Details on this clone: The identical CDR3 is also encoded by other nucleotide sequences in the sample. The chain employs TRBV7-2 and TRBJ1-5, with TRBD1 as a possible D gene (5 bases). Between the trimmed V and J ends, which lost 5 bases and 4 bases, there was a span of 12 bases. The length of the CDR3 is 14 residues. Germline CDR1 reads SGHTA; CDR2 reads FQGNSA. This CDR3 reads CASSLTGGNQPQHF. For the CDR3, the DNA is TGTGCCAGCAGCCTCACCGGGGGTAATCAGCCCCAGCATTTT.

The chain joins TRBV20-1 to TRBJ2-1; weak D call: TRBD2 (5 bases). CDR3 size: 11 residues. The germline V gene has CDR1 DFQATT and CDR2 SNEGSKA (reference sequence). The V end was cut by 5 bases, the J end by 10 bases, with 12 bases between. The CDR3 is CSAFWRREQFF. The CDR3, as DNA: TGCAGTGCTTTCTGGAGGCGGGAGCAGTTCTTC.

This chain uses TRBV27 with TRBJ2-1; tentatively, D is TRBD2 (6 bases). Trimming removed 4 bases from V and 8 bases from J, with 18 bases in between. Germline loops: CDR1 MNHEY, CDR2 SMNVEV (reference sequence). The length of the CDR3 is 15 residues. CDR3 residues: CASSSPAGRSYEQFF. CDR3 nucleotides: TGTGCCAGCAGTTCCCCGGCGGGACGTAGTTATGAGCAGTTCTTC.

The chain carries TRBV6-5 and TRBJ1-3, with TRBD1 as a possible D gene (5 bases). V was clipped by 0 bases and J by 2 bases, with 11 bases between them. CDR1 and CDR2 (germline): MNHEY, SVGAGI. This CDR3 comprises 16 residues. CDR3 region: CASSYSGLGTGNTIYF. The CDR3 coding sequence is TGTGCCAGCAGTTACTCGGGGCTTGGAACTGGAAACACCATATATTTT.

The chain couples TRBV29-1 to TRBJ2-1, with a tentative D call TRBD1 (5 bases). CDR1 is SQVTM and CDR2 is ANQGSEA in the germline V gene. Trimming pared 7 bases from V and 6 bases from J, leaving 16 bases between. This CDR3 comprises 13 residues. The CDR3 coding sequence is TGCAGCGGGGGCTCCGAGGATCCCAATGAGCAGTTCTTC. It specifies CSGGSEDPNEQFF.

This rearrangement joins TRBV5-1 to TRBJ2-7; 9 bases map to TRBD1. Germline V gene sequence: CDR1 SGHRS, CDR2 YFSETQ. The CDR3 is 15 amino acids. The V and J ends lost 5 bases and 3 bases, in that order; junction bases with no gene match: 9. CDR3 amino acids: CASRRTGGPNYEQYF. The DNA of the CDR3 is TGCGCCAGCAGACGAACAGGGGGCCCTAACTACGAGCAGTACTTC.

This clone was counted once. The V gene is TRBV7-2, the J gene TRBJ2-7; D remains unclear. The V end lost 3 bases, the J end lost 4 bases, and 16 bases lay between the germline ends. The CDR3 length is 15 residues. In germline, CDR1 is SGHTA, CDR2 FQGNSA. CDR3 in DNA: TGTGCCAGCAGCTTCTCCCCCGTGGCGGAATACGAGCAGTACTTC. Amino acid sequence: CASSFSPVAEYEQYF.

J is TRBJ1-2 and V is TRBV18, with a possible D match to TRBD1 (6 bases). Germline V CDR1 and CDR2: KGHSH, LQKENI. V lost 8 bases and J 13 bases, leaving 23 bases between the germline ends. The CDR3 consists of 13 residues. CDR3 in DNA: TGTGCCAGCAGCCCAGGGACACCCCCAGGGGTCACCTTC. It is translated as CASSPGTPPGVTF.

The chain links TRBV11-2 to TRBJ2-2; 9 bases are a match to TRBD2. Germline V lookup: CDR1 SGHAT, CDR2 FQNNGV. The trim removed 5 bases at V and 0 bases at J, leaving 7 bases unmatched. The CDR3 has 17 amino acids. The CDR3 bases are TGTGCCAGCAGCCATTATAGCGGGAGAGCGAACACCGGGGAGCTGTTTTTT. Translated: CASSHYSGRANTGELFF.

The chain combines TRBV18 with TRBJ2-3, with 7 positions matching TRBD2. Germline values: CDR1 KGHSH, CDR2 LQKENI. V was clipped by 4 bases and J by 4 bases; unmatched bases: 8. This CDR3 region has 15 residues. This chain's CDR3 is CASSRDSSGPDTQYF. For the CDR3, the DNA is TGTGCCAGCTCACGGGACTCTAGCGGTCCAGATACGCAGTATTTT.

The V and J genes are TRBV28 and TRBJ2-3; 9 nucleotides align to TRBD1. From germline, CDR1 is MDHEN and CDR2 SYDVKM. This CDR3 has 16 residues. V lost 5 bases, J lost 5 bases, and 11 bases stayed unmatched. The CDR3 protein is CASSINRGRAIDTQYF. The CDR3 DNA reads TGTGCCAGCAGTATCAACAGGGGGCGCGCAATAGATACGCAGTATTTT.